This TCR beta chain was profiled in a study of cytotoxic CD8 clonotypes in ibrutinib-treated CLL. Whole-study context: After a median of almost 70 months, some 14 patients stayed remitted and approximately 12 progressed; responses had been partial in approximately 24 and complete in 2. Response material was collected after a median around 12 months of treatment, range 6 to 36.

As concerns this clone: The antigen remains undetermined.

Libraries were prepared by immunoSEQ multiplex PCR; TCRdb keeps only in-frame clonotypes and omits some of them. The data show roughly 53,000 clones, with approximately 50% seen just once and roughly a quarter held by the top ten. This CDR3 is 14 amino acids long. The germline gives CDR1 MDHEN, CDR2 SYDVKM. V was trimmed by 5 bases and J by 1 base, leaving 11 bases between them. Study-wide results and caveats: Baseline clonality, above age-matched healthy donor levels, tracked circulating CD8+ T-cell counts. Contraction or stability on treatment characterized the public clonotypes, which were uncommon.

This material consisted of PBMCs, taken at disease progression, from a patient treated with ibrutinib. The TCR was taken from a human donor with chronic lymphocytic leukemia. The gene calls are TRBV28 and TRBJ1-1; unclear D gene. CDR3 sequence reads: CASSAAGPNTEAFF. The CDR3 DNA is TGTGCCAGCAGTGCAGCAGGCCCGAACACTGAAGCTTTCTTT.